One and the same sample provided the 26 T cell receptor beta chains below, sequenced in a study of T cell responses to AZD1222 COVID-19 vaccine. Assay: immunoSEQ multiplex PCR; the TCRdb copy retains only in-frame clones and omits some. In the table there are approximately 89,000 clones, roughly nine tenths of which are singletons. This specimen consisted of peripheral blood, obtained on day 0 of AZD1222 vaccination. Every receptor here comes from an adult in good health.

This clone was seen only once. The rearrangement uses TRBV19 and TRBJ2-1; unclear D gene. The CDR3 has 14 residues. CDR1 LNHDA and CDR2 SQIVND come from the germline V gene (reference sequence). Trimming stripped 3 bases from V and 8 bases from J, with 14 bases between. CDR3 in amino acids: CASSILNAGHEQFF. DNA of the CDR3: TGTGCCAGTAGTATCCTCAACGCTGGGCATGAGCAGTTCTTC.

This chain links TRBV12-3 or TRBV12-4 with TRBJ1-1; D is unclear. Trimming took off 7 bases at V and 4 bases at J, with 13 bases between the two ends. This CDR3 is built from 13 residues. CDR3 sequence: CASTLAWGTEAFF. CDR3 in DNA: TGTGCCAGCACCCTCGCCTGGGGCACTGAAGCTTTCTTT.

V and J are TRBV2 and TRBJ2-3; no clear D gene. This CDR3 spans 16 amino acids. The germline V gene encodes CDR1 SNHLY and CDR2 FYNNEI. Trimming pared 7 bases from V and 2 bases from J, leaving 19 bases between. The CDR3 DNA follows: TGTGCCAGCACCCAAATGGGTAAAGCCAACACAGATACGCAGTATTTT. Translated: CASTQMGKANTDTQYF.

The V and J genes are TRBV9 and TRBJ2-3; D ambiguous. Trimming took 0 bases from V and 0 from J, leaving 8 bases between them. The germline gives CDR1 SGDLS, CDR2 YYNGEE. The CDR3 runs 15 residues. CDR3 sequence reads: CASSVEGGSTDTQYF. The DNA for the CDR3 is TGTGCCAGCAGCGTAGAGGGTGGTAGCACAGATACGCAGTATTTT.

This chain connects TRBV7-9 to TRBJ2-3; 11 bases line up with TRBD1. The ends lost 4 bases at V and 4 bases at J; junction bases unmatched: 7. This CDR3 contains 16 residues. Germline-derived CDR1 and CDR2 are SEHNR and FQNEAQ (reference sequence). CDR3 loop: CASSSGDRGYADTQYF. CDR3 DNA sequence: TGTGCCAGCAGCTCGGGGGACAGGGGGTACGCAGATACGCAGTATTTT.

This chain uses TRBV2 with TRBJ1-1; D is possibly TRBD1 (6 bases). This CDR3 is built from 12 residues. Germline V gene data show CDR1 as SNHLY and CDR2 as FYNNEI. Trimming cost V 2 bases and J 11 bases, with 12 bases left between them. The DNA for the CDR3 is TGTGCCAGCAGTGAAAACAGGGCGGGGGCTTTCTTT. Protein product: CASSENRAGAFF.

This chain connects TRBV3-1 (or the pseudogene TRBV3-2) to TRBJ1-1; D gene ambiguous. CDR3 size: 12 residues. In germline, CDR1 is LGHDT, CDR2 YNNKEL (reference sequence). V dropped 1 base and J dropped 11 bases, with 11 bases sitting between them. The CDR3 is CASSQAGVTAFF. CDR3 nucleotides: TGTGCCAGCAGCCAAGCGGGTGTCACGGCTTTCTTT.

The chain carries TRBV4-2 and TRBJ1-1; D gene uncertain. Germline V CDR1 and CDR2: LGHNA, YNFKEQ. The CDR3 runs to 13 residues. Trimming cost V 3 bases and J 3 bases, with 8 bases left between them. Here the CDR3 DNA reads TGTGCCAGCAGCCAGGCCTCGGACACTGAAGCTTTCTTT. It translates to CASSQASDTEAFF.

In DNA form, the CDR3 reads TGTGCCAGCGGCCAGGGAGGCTATGGCTACACCTTC. This gives the protein CASGQGGYGYTF. The J gene is TRBJ1-2, the V gene TRBV7-8; perhaps TRBD1 as D (5 bases). Trimming shortened V by 8 bases and J by 4 bases, and 11 bases separated the two germline ends. Germline assignment: CDR1 SGHVS and CDR2 FQNEAQ. The CDR3 runs 12 residues.

The chain employs TRBV6-5 and TRBJ1-2, with D possibly matching TRBD1 (6 bases). V lost 5 bases and J 8 bases, leaving 15 bases between the germline ends. The CDR3 sequence is 13 residues long. The germline V gene has CDR1 MNHEY and CDR2 SVGAGI. CDR3 amino acids: CASSPRQVEGYTF. CDR3 DNA sequence: TGTGCCAGCAGTCCGAGACAGGTTGAAGGCTACACCTTC.

This chain joins TRBV5-4 and TRBJ1-2, with D maybe TRBD1 (5 bases). Trimming shortened V by 5 bases and J by 8 bases, and 16 bases separated the two germline ends. Germline-derived CDR1 and CDR2 are SGHNT and YYREEE (reference sequence). The CDR3 has 13 residues. The CDR3 DNA is TGTGCCAGCAGTTCCAGGGAACGGGACGGCTACACCTTC. This codes for CASSSRERDGYTF.

This chain links TRBV29-1 with TRBJ2-1; 9 bases are shared with TRBD2. J lost 7 bases, V lost 7 bases, and 11 bases had no gene match. The germline V gene has CDR1 SQVTM and CDR2 ANQGSEA. This CDR3 is 14 amino acids long. CDR3 in amino acids: CSATRAGGVNEQFF. The CDR3 coding sequence is TGCAGCGCCACACGAGCGGGAGGCGTTAATGAGCAGTTCTTC.

The chain couples TRBV19 to TRBJ2-2; 12 positions agree with TRBD2. Per the germline V gene, CDR1 is LNHDA and CDR2 is SQIVND (reference sequence). CDR3 size: 15 residues. J was trimmed by 4 bases and V by 5 bases; bases with no gene match: 2. The CDR3 protein is CASSELAGGTGELFF. CDR3 DNA: TGTGCCAGTAGTGAACTAGCGGGAGGCACCGGGGAGCTGTTTTTT.

The V and J genes are TRBV2 and TRBJ1-2, with D possibly being TRBD1 (6 bases). The CDR3 extends over 19 amino acids. Germline V CDR1 and CDR2: SNHLY, FYNNEI. Trimming removed 3 bases at V and 6 bases at J, with 29 bases between. The CDR3 loop reads CASSELGVLRALRGNGYTF. CDR3 DNA: TGTGCCAGCAGTGAGCTGGGAGTTCTCCGAGCTTTAAGGGGGAATGGCTACACCTTC.

This chain uses TRBV14 with TRBJ2-3; unclear D gene. Deletions cut 6 bases from V and 7 bases from J, with 5 bases between. Germline loops: CDR1 SGHDN, CDR2 FVKESK. The CDR3 has 10 amino acids. CDR3 bases: TGTGCCAGCAGTCCCCATACGCAGTATTTT. Its translation is CASSPHTQYF.

This chain links TRBV28 with TRBJ2-3; D is perhaps TRBD2 (6 bases). The CDR3 has 14 amino acids. Trimming stripped 3 bases from V and 8 bases from J, with 15 bases between. The germline V gene encodes CDR1 MDHEN and CDR2 SYDVKM. CDR3 DNA sequence: TGTGCCAGCAGTTTCCAACTAGCCGGAGGTACGCAGTATTTT. Translation gives CASSFQLAGGTQYF. Complete variable domain (other parts from reference TRBV28 and TRBJ2-3): DVKVTQSSRYLVKRTGEKVFLECVQDMDHENMFWYRQDPGLGLRLIYFSYDVKMKEKGDIPEGYSVSREKKERFSLILESASTNQTSMYLCASSFQLAGGTQYFGPGTRLTVL.

This chain connects TRBV7-2 to TRBJ2-3; 10 nucleotides line up with TRBD2. CDR3 length equals 17 residues. Germline V gene sequence: CDR1 SGHTA, CDR2 FQGNSA. V dropped 3 bases and J dropped 1; count of bases not matched to a gene: 7. The chain's CDR3 is CASSFSSGSYGTDTQYF. The CDR3 DNA reads as TGTGCCAGCAGCTTCTCTAGCGGGAGTTATGGCACAGATACGCAGTATTTT.

The chain employs TRBV19 and TRBJ2-3; weak D call: TRBD1 (6 bases). This CDR3 region has 13 residues. V was cut by 9 bases and J by 2 bases, with 12 bases left in between. Per the germline V gene, CDR1 is LNHDA and CDR2 is SQIVND (reference sequence). CDR3 loop: CASTGPNTDTQYF. The CDR3 nucleotides read TGTGCCAGCACAGGGCCGAACACAGATACGCAGTATTTT.

V and J are TRBV4-1 and TRBJ2-7; 9 positions match TRBD1. The germline gives CDR1 MGHRA, CDR2 YSYEKL. Losses at the gene ends were 5 bases for V and 4 bases for J; bases not matched to a gene: 9. The CDR3 runs to 15 residues. The CDR3 region is CASSLGSGQGYEQYF. CDR3 bases: TGCGCCAGCAGCTTAGGGTCGGGACAGGGATACGAGCAGTACTTC.

The chain has TRBV9 and TRBJ2-3; a weak D match, TRBD1 (7 bases). CDR3 size: 16 residues. Trimming removed 5 bases at V and 2 bases at J, with 18 bases between. CDR1 is SGDLS, CDR2 YYNGEE, per germline. The CDR3 DNA reads as TGTGCCAGCAGTGAAGAGGGGGGACAGCTCACAGATACGCAGTATTTT. Translating gives CASSEEGGQLTDTQYF.

V usage is TRBV28 and J usage is TRBJ2-2; D gene ambiguous. CDR1 is MDHEN and CDR2 is SYDVKM in the germline V gene. Trimming shortened V by 10 bases and J by 0 bases, and 9 bases separated the two germline ends. CDR3 size: 13 residues. CDR3 sequence (DNA): TGTGCCACGGACGGATCGAACACCGGGGAGCTGTTTTTT. Its protein product is CATDGSNTGELFF. Together with reference TRBV28 and TRBJ2-2, the CDR3 gives the full variable domain: DVKVTQSSRYLVKRTGEKVFLECVQDMDHENMFWYRQDPGLGLRLIYFSYDVKMKEKGDIPEGYSVSREKKERFSLILESASTNQTSMYLCATDGSNTGELFFGEGSRLTVL.

About this clone itself: Other DNA sequences from this sample encode an identical CDR3 as well. The rearrangement joins TRBV30 to TRBJ1-5, with 7 bases aligning to TRBD1. CDR1 GTSNPN and CDR2 SVGIG come from the germline V gene (reference sequence). V dropped 2 bases and J dropped 4; count of bases not matched to a gene: 2. This CDR3 has 13 residues. In DNA form, the CDR3 reads TGTGCCTGGAGTAGGGACAGAAATCAGCCCCAGCATTTT. Translation: CAWSRDRNQPQHF. The variable domain in full, with the rest retrieved from reference TRBV30 and TRBJ1-5, is SQTIHQWPATLVQPVGSPLSLECTVEGTSNPNLYWYRQAAGRGLQLLFYSVGIGQISSEVPQNLSASRPQDRQFILSSKKLLLSDSGFYLCAWSRDRNQPQHFGDGTRLSIL.

The chain is built from TRBV7-2 and TRBJ2-1, with 9 bases fitting TRBD2. The V gene's germline CDR1 is SGHTA and CDR2 FQGNSA. This CDR3 contains 16 residues. After removal of 4 bases from V and 0 bases from J, the junction contained 4 bases not matched to a gene. The CDR3 spells CASSSSGIRSYNEQFF. The CDR3 coding sequence is TGTGCCAGCAGCTCTAGCGGGATCCGCTCCTACAATGAGCAGTTCTTC.

The V and J genes are TRBV28 and TRBJ2-2; tentatively, D is TRBD2 (5 bases). V dropped 7 bases and J dropped 2 bases, with 14 bases sitting between them. The CDR3 covers 15 residues. CDR1 and CDR2 from the germline V gene are MDHEN and SYDVKM. CDR3 coding DNA: TGTGCCAGCATAAGGACTGCGGGTAACACCGGGGAGCTGTTTTTT. Its translation: CASIRTAGNTGELFF. The whole variable domain, filled in from reference TRBV28 and TRBJ2-2, reads DVKVTQSSRYLVKRTGEKVFLECVQDMDHENMFWYRQDPGLGLRLIYFSYDVKMKEKGDIPEGYSVSREKKERFSLILESASTNQTSMYLCASIRTAGNTGELFFGEGSRLTVL.

The genes are TRBV6-5 and TRBJ2-5; maybe TRBD1 (5 bases). Trimming removed 0 bases from V and 4 bases from J, with 9 bases in between. CDR3 length: 14 residues. The germline V gene has CDR1 MNHEY and CDR2 SVGAGI. CDR3 bases: TGTGCCAGCAGTTACTCGAAGGGGCGAGAGACCCAGTACTTC. Translation: CASSYSKGRETQYF.

This chain links TRBV18 with TRBJ1-4, with 8 bases fitting TRBD1. After removal of 1 base from V and 6 bases from J, the junction contained 4 bases not matched to a gene. Germline CDR1 and CDR2: KGHSH and LQKENI. The CDR3 totals 15 residues. The CDR3 here is CASSPRQDRDEKLFF. The CDR3 coding sequence is TGTGCCAGCTCACCACGGCAGGACAGGGATGAAAAACTGTTTTTT.